The entry below describes one T cell receptor (beta chain). Its target antigen remains unknown. Within one base of it there is no much larger clone, and no base qualities were kept. A second Seattle source provided samples from volunteer blood donors who had recovered from COVID-19. Whole blood was collected in K2EDTA tubes by collaborating institutions according to the institutions' own protocols. Collaborator samples were shipped for TCRbeta analysis as frozen whole blood, isolated PBMCs, or DNA extracted from either sample type. TCRbeta CDR3 regions were amplified from genomic DNA using the immunoSEQ Assay, a bias-controlled multiplex PCR. The paper's data handling went like this. The number of nucleated cells in each sample was estimated by amplification of reference gene primers within the assay. To quantify the absolute abundance of each unique TCRbeta CDR3 rearrangement, sequence reads were collapsed and filtered. For each sample, productive Simpson clonality was calculated as the square root of Simpson's diversity index across productive rearrangements. TCRdb mirrors the immuneACCESS table, restricted to in-frame sequences. Some clones are absent from its copies; in checked studies, under half trace to an unresolved V gene, and the reason for the others is unknown. V and J calls and clone size are as listed in that table; D and trimming were resolved from the DNA. This sample comprises 250,000 to 350,000 clones, approximately 86% of them detected only once. The ten biggest clones cover less than 2.5% of the sample.

The V end loses 0 bases and the J end loses 10 bases, and a stretch of 4 bases separates them. The germline V gene encodes CDR1 LGHDT and CDR2 YNNKEL (reference sequence). From cysteine to phenylalanine, the CDR3 is 12 amino acids long. The only DNA kept is the CDR3, 36 bases in frame from the first base. The data were taken from a study of blood T cell repertoires in COVID-19 (dated by TCRdb to 2020 to 2022). Concerning the study at large: Collaborator samples came from the United States, Italy and Spain and covered acute and convalescent phases of COVID-19. The material from the prospective study consisted of cDNA or gDNA derived from T cells, B-cell-depleted T cells, or PBMCs. Subjects who had been exposed to COVID-19, were actively infected with it, or had recovered from it provided the deeply sampled blood TCRbeta repertoires that made up the dataset. The repertoires were made available in a free public database intended to serve as a resource for research on the immune response to SARS-CoV-2. The samples were drawn from the first 160 participants of the ongoing ImmuneRACE study and from about 1,200 subjects provided by 6 global collaborators. A de-identified subject ID, COVID-19 status, age in years and sex were almost always included in the sample metadata. Where available, HLA class I and class II types were taken from metadata supplied by the sample provider and were not determined by assay-based typing. On the study overall, not on this receptor specifically: The quantity of clinical and demographic metadata differed by source and by participant and was supplied without curation.

Sequencing was performed on peripheral blood. The source of this sequence is a woman in her twenties or thirties who had recovered from COVID-19. The chain is assembled from TRBV3-1 (or the pseudogene TRBV3-2) and TRBJ2-6, with the D gene too uncertain to name. The CDR3 reads CASSQDSNVLTF. At the DNA level, the sequence is TGTGCCAGCAGCCAAGACAGTAACGTCCTGACTTTC.